These 30 T cell receptor beta chains came from one sample sequenced in a study of cytomegalovirus exposure and HLA in healthy donors. PCR involved 60 Vbeta and 13 Jbeta primers. The table came from immunoSEQ multiplex PCR; TCRdb's copy has only in-frame clones and leaves some out. The repertoire holds 85,000 to 120,000 clones, with roughly four fifths as singletons. Sequenced: PBMCs. These receptors all come from a male donor in good health and CMV-seropositive.

This rearrangement joins TRBV7-2 to TRBJ2-5; TRBD2 matches 8 bases. CDR1 is SGHTA and CDR2 is FQGNSA in the germline V gene. CDR3 length equals 15 residues. The J segment lost 3 bases and the V segment lost 3 bases, leaving 6 bases of the junction unmatched. In DNA, the CDR3 is TGTGCCAGCAGCTTTACTAGCGGATCAAAAGAGACCCAGTACTTC. This gives the protein CASSFTSGSKETQYF.

The J gene is TRBJ1-6, the V gene TRBV5-8; TRBD1 matches at 7 bases. V was pared by 4 bases and J by 7 bases, with 8 bases of the junction left unmatched. Germline CDR1 reads SGHTS; CDR2 reads YDEGEE. The CDR3 runs to 15 residues. This CDR3 is CASSPGGTGNSPLHF. The CDR3, as DNA: TGTGCCAGCAGCCCAGGGGGTACGGGAAATTCACCCCTCCACTTT.

The chain recombines TRBV19 with TRBJ1-4; 7 nucleotides align to TRBD1. The V and J ends lost 5 bases and 8 bases, in that order; junction bases with no gene match: 17. The CDR3 spans 17 residues. Germline CDR1 reads LNHDA; CDR2 reads SQIVND (reference sequence). DNA for the CDR3: TGTGCCAGTAGTTCGATTCTCAACAGGGGCGGGGAAGAAAAACTGTTTTTT. Protein product: CASSSILNRGGEEKLFF.

The chain is built from TRBV4-1 and TRBJ2-2; D perhaps matches TRBD1 (7 bases). Per germline, CDR1 MGHRA and CDR2 YSYEKL. The V end was cut by 0 bases, the J end by 5 bases, with 16 bases between. The CDR3 length is 17 residues. The CDR3 DNA is TGCGCCAGCAGCCAAGATGGAGGGGGCATCAGAACCGGGGAGCTGTTTTTT. Amino acid sequence: CASSQDGGGIRTGELFF.

This clone was seen a single time. The chain joins TRBV30 to TRBJ1-3; D is ambiguous. Trimming took off 4 bases at V and 0 bases at J, with 7 bases between the two ends. The CDR3 has 13 amino acids. Germline loops: CDR1 GTSNPN, CDR2 SVGIG (reference sequence). The CDR3 region has the DNA TGTGCCTGGATCAAACTCTCTGGAAACACCATATATTTT. This translates into CAWIKLSGNTIYF.

A note on this clone: Compared with germline, one end of the junction differs, possibly owing to a read error. V usage is TRBV7-9 and J usage is TRBJ2-3; 9 bases are shared with TRBD2. CDR3 length equals 17 residues. Looked up from germline, CDR1 is SEHNR and CDR2 is FQNEAQ (reference sequence). The CDR3 region has the DNA TGTGCCAGCAGCTTCGGGCGGGAGGGACTTAGCACAGATACACAGTATTTT. Translated: CASSFGREGLSTDTQYF.

This clone has more than one count but fewer than ten. The rearrangement uses TRBV7-3 and TRBJ2-5, with 15 bases aligning to TRBD2. With 5 bases clipped from V and 1 base from J, the junction kept 2 bases outside the gene matches. CDR3 length: 16 amino acids. Germline lookup yields CDR1 SGHTA and CDR2 FQGTGA. CDR3 protein: CASSQGLAGGQETQYF. The CDR3, as DNA: TGTGCCAGCAGCCAGGGACTAGCGGGAGGCCAAGAGACCCAGTACTTC.

V gene TRBV27 combines with J gene TRBJ1-1; D might be TRBD1 (5 bases). Trimming stripped 6 bases from V and 1 base from J, with 12 bases between. There are 14 residues in the CDR3. The germline V gene has CDR1 MNHEY and CDR2 SMNVEV (reference sequence). CDR3 coding DNA: TGTGCCAGCAGCCTTAGACAGACGAACACTGAAGCTTTCTTT. This gives the protein CASSLRQTNTEAFF.

The V and J genes are TRBV5-6 and TRBJ1-2, with 11 positions matching TRBD1. CDR3 length: 14 amino acids. Germline CDR1 and CDR2: SGHDT and YYEEEE. The V and J ends lost 3 bases and 7 bases, in that order; junction bases with no gene match: 5. CDR3 DNA sequence: TGTGCCAGCAGCTGGGACAGGGGGAAGGGTGGCTACACCTTC. Translating it yields CASSWDRGKGGYTF.

This clone has a handful of counts. The chain links TRBV6-5 to TRBJ1-1, with D perhaps matching TRBD1 (5 bases). The CDR3 has 13 residues. Germline CDR1 MNHEY, CDR2 SVGAGI. V was shortened by 0 bases and J by 8 bases, with 10 bases between the two germline ends. CDR3 in DNA: TGTGCCAGCAGTTACTCGCTCGACAGAGAAGCTTTCTTT. Amino acid sequence: CASSYSLDREAFF.

V gene TRBV15 combines with J gene TRBJ1-5, with 7 bases fitting TRBD1. V lost 3 bases and J lost 7; bases outside the gene matches: 3. Germline V gene data show CDR1 as LNHNV and CDR2 as YYDKDF (reference sequence). This CDR3 has 13 residues. DNA for the CDR3: TGTGCCACCAGCAGCTACAGGGGCCAGCCCCAGCATTTT. It codes for CATSSYRGQPQHF.

The rearrangement links TRBV30 to TRBJ2-7, with TRBD1 as a possible D gene (5 bases). Germline V lookup: CDR1 GTSNPN, CDR2 SVGIG (reference sequence). The CDR3 spans 13 residues. V dropped 1 base and J dropped 5 bases, with 12 bases sitting between them. CDR3 sequence (DNA): TGTGCCTGGAGTGGACAGATGGGCGACGAGCAGTACTTC. Its protein product is CAWSGQMGDEQYF.

As concerns this clone: This same CDR3 is encoded by further DNA sequences in the sample. The rearrangement links TRBV19 to TRBJ1-3; a weak D match, TRBD1 (6 bases). V was trimmed by 9 bases and J by 5 bases, leaving 20 bases between them. Germline assignment: CDR1 LNHDA and CDR2 SQIVND (reference sequence). The CDR3 is 15 amino acids. CDR3 protein: CASKGQGDTRNTIYF. DNA for the CDR3: TGTGCCAGCAAGGGGCAAGGGGACACCCGAAACACCATATATTTT.

This rearrangement joins TRBV7-2 to TRBJ2-3; 8 bases line up with TRBD2. The trim removed 3 bases at V and 3 bases at J, leaving 2 bases unmatched. CDR3 length equals 14 residues. Germline V lookup: CDR1 SGHTA, CDR2 FQGNSA. The CDR3 here is CASSFSGMTDTQYF. CDR3 DNA: TGTGCCAGCAGCTTTAGCGGGATGACAGATACGCAGTATTTT.

The V gene is TRBV18, the J gene TRBJ2-7, with TRBD1 as a possible D gene (6 bases). There are 15 residues in the CDR3. Germline loops: CDR1 KGHSH, CDR2 LQKENI. V was shortened by 1 base and J by 6 bases, with 16 bases between the two germline ends. The CDR3 DNA reads TGTGCCAGCTCACCACAACCGACGGACAGCAGCGAGCAGTACTTC. This translates into CASSPQPTDSSEQYF.

DNA of the CDR3: TGCGCCAGCAGTGAGCGGGTGAGCTCTGGAAACACCATATATTTT. It translates to CASSERVSSGNTIYF. The genes are TRBV10-2 and TRBJ1-3, with D unresolved. Germline V CDR1 and CDR2: WSHSY, SAAADI. The CDR3 has 15 amino acids. Trimming left V 2 bases short and J 0 bases short, with 8 bases between.

This rearrangement joins TRBV4-1 to TRBJ2-1; the match to TRBD2 covers 7 bases. Germline CDR1 is MGHRA and CDR2 is YSYEKL. The CDR3 runs 16 residues. V dropped 0 bases and J dropped 4; count of bases not matched to a gene: 6. The CDR3 coding sequence is TGCGCCAGCAGCCAAGATCCCAGCGGGGATTACAATGAGCAGTTCTTC. This sequence encodes CASSQDPSGDYNEQFF.

This rearrangement joins TRBV7-2 to TRBJ2-1, with TRBD2 as a possible D gene (6 bases). The CDR3 consists of 14 residues. Germline V gene sequence: CDR1 SGHTA, CDR2 FQGNSA. V was cut by 3 bases and J by 3 bases, with 9 bases left in between. CDR3 loop: CASSFSGYYNEQFF. As DNA, the CDR3 is TGTGCCAGCAGCTTCAGCGGGTACTACAATGAGCAGTTCTTC.

V and J are TRBV5-5 and TRBJ2-3; 7 bases align to TRBD1. The CDR3 has 14 amino acids. The germline V gene has CDR1 SGHKS and CDR2 YYEKEE (reference sequence). The V gene end was trimmed by 3 bases and the J gene end by 0 bases; junction bases not matched to a gene: 1. The CDR3 nucleotides read TGTGCCAGCAGCTGGACAGGCAGCACAGATACGCAGTATTTT. Protein product: CASSWTGSTDTQYF.

To note about this clone: The junction departs from the called germline gene at one end, perhaps through a read error. Different DNA sequences within this sample yield the same CDR3. This chain links TRBV30 with TRBJ2-7; 10 bases match TRBD1. This CDR3 has 13 amino acids. Germline CDR1 is GTSNPN and CDR2 is SVGIG (reference sequence). The CDR3 is CASLGQGDHEQYF. The CDR3 bases are TGTGCCTCACTCGGACAGGGGGACCACGAGCAGTATTTC.

This chain joins TRBV5-1 and TRBJ2-1, with 9 bases that match TRBD1. The CDR3 contains 14 residues. The germline V gene encodes CDR1 SGHRS and CDR2 YFSETQ. V dropped 4 bases and J dropped 4; count of bases not matched to a gene: 3. CDR3 coding DNA: TGCGCCAGCAGCCCGGGACAGGGTTACAATGAGCAGTTCTTC. Its translation: CASSPGQGYNEQFF.

The genes are TRBV6-6 and TRBJ1-3; D perhaps matches TRBD1 (5 bases). V lost 0 bases, J lost 4 bases, and 10 bases lay in between. The CDR3 totals 15 residues. Looked up from germline, CDR1 is MNHNY and CDR2 is SVGAGI (reference sequence). The DNA for the CDR3 is TGTGCCAGCAGTTACTCTGTGGGGCGAGGAAACACCATATATTTT. This gives the protein CASSYSVGRGNTIYF.

V is TRBV4-1 and J is TRBJ2-3; maybe TRBD1 (5 bases). There are 14 residues in the CDR3. Germline CDR1 is MGHRA and CDR2 is YSYEKL. Trimming took off 0 bases at V and 7 bases at J, with 11 bases between the two ends. The CDR3 region has the DNA TGCGCCAGCAGCCAAGACTGGGGCCCCTATACGCAGTATTTT. This translates into CASSQDWGPYTQYF.

This clone was seen more than once but under ten times. The same CDR3 can be traced to other DNA sequences in this sample. This chain links TRBV5-6 with TRBJ2-5; TRBD2 might be the D (5 bases). The germline V and J ends were trimmed by 3 bases and 5 bases, with 11 bases remaining between them. The length of the CDR3 is 13 residues. Per germline, CDR1 SGHDT and CDR2 YYEEEE. The CDR3 sequence: CASSWRIAETQYF. In nucleotides, the CDR3 is TGTGCCAGCAGCTGGCGGATAGCGGAGACCCAGTACTTC.

The chain joins TRBV27 to TRBJ2-7, with TRBD1 matching over 7 bases. V shed 0 bases, J shed 0 bases, and the junction held 2 bases outside the gene matches. This CDR3 has 15 residues. Germline CDR1 and CDR2: MNHEY and SMNVEV (reference sequence). CDR3 sequence: CASSLSGGGSYEQYF. CDR3 in DNA: TGTGCCAGCAGTTTATCAGGGGGCGGCTCCTACGAGCAGTACTTC.

The V call is TRBV5-6, the J call TRBJ2-5; D perhaps matches TRBD1 (5 bases). The J call may be faulty, since TRBJ2-7 better matches the DNA end. Germline assignment: CDR1 SGHDT and CDR2 YYEEEE. CDR3 size: 17 residues. In DNA, the CDR3 is TGTGCCAGCAGCTTTCAAATAACAGGAGCAATTATTTACGAGCAGTACTTC. Its protein is CASSFQITGAIIYEQYF.

This clone has a single count. The chain recombines TRBV28 with TRBJ1-1; no clear D gene. This CDR3 has 16 amino acids. Germline V gives CDR1 MDHEN, CDR2 SYDVKM. V gave up 2 bases and J gave up 2 bases, with 15 bases separating them. CDR3 in amino acids: CASSLRSEVINTEAFF. The CDR3 nucleotides are TGTGCCAGCAGTTTAAGGAGCGAGGTAATCAACACTGAAGCTTTCTTT.

The CDR3 is CASSRTHPSNQPQHF. The CDR3 DNA reads as TGTGCCAGTAGTAGGACTCACCCTAGCAATCAGCCCCAGCATTTT. The V call is TRBV19, the J call TRBJ1-5, with D uncertain. V gave up 4 bases and J gave up 0 bases, with 10 bases separating them. Germline values: CDR1 LNHDA, CDR2 SQIVND (reference sequence). There are 15 residues in the CDR3.

The V gene is TRBV2, the J gene TRBJ2-6; 10 bases line up with TRBD2. The CDR3 length is 18 residues. Unmatched junction bases numbered 3, after V lost 1 base and J lost 0 bases. Germline lookup yields CDR1 SNHLY and CDR2 FYNNEI. CDR3 DNA: TGTGCCAGCAGTGAAGGACTAGCGGGTTTCTCTGGGGCCAACGTCCTGACTTTC. Amino acids: CASSEGLAGFSGANVLTF.

V is TRBV19 and J is TRBJ2-1; 7 bases are a match to TRBD1. Trimming removed 1 base from V and 9 bases from J; junction bases left unmatched: 6. The CDR3 has 14 amino acids. Per germline, CDR1 LNHDA and CDR2 SQIVND (reference sequence). CDR3 amino acids: CASSIGEGAGEQFF. The CDR3 DNA follows: TGTGCCAGTAGTATAGGCGAGGGGGCGGGTGAGCAGTTCTTC.